This T cell receptor (beta chain) was documented in a study of cytomegalovirus exposure and HLA in healthy donors. Whole-study results and caveats: Later analysis reportedly placed an Asian-associated ancestry cluster below the roughly 700-donor mean in N-insertions. Later on, a genetic analysis was performed. It linked a missense variant in DCLRE1C with V- and J-gene trimming of TCR beta.

This clone was found a few times. What it binds is not known. With V trimmed by 4 bases and J by 0 bases, 10 bases remained unmatched. CDR3 size: 17 residues. Germline lookup yields CDR1 SGDLS and CDR2 YYNGEE. 13 Jbeta primers and 60 Vbeta primers were used for the PCR. Libraries were prepared by immunoSEQ multiplex PCR; TCRdb keeps only in-frame clonotypes and omits some of them. The sample includes roughly 120,000 clones, over 8% of them seen just once. The rearrangement uses TRBV9 and TRBJ1-2; 9 bases line up with TRBD1. The clonotype originates from a man aged 35-49 years in good health and CMV-seronegative. What was sequenced was PBMCs. CDR3: CASSPRTGGDPNYGYTF. CDR3 DNA sequence: TGTGCCAGCAGCCCCCGAACAGGGGGCGATCCTAACTATGGCTACACCTTC.